This T cell receptor beta chain appears in the sequencing data of a study of T cells expressing NK-cell markers. In regard to this clonotype: Its target is not known.

Study-wide results and caveats: Similarly, these clonotypes led the CD3+CD56-NKG2C+ fraction as well in four donors.

Researchers built TCR beta cDNA using 5'RACE template switching with UMIs. TCRdb derives one entry per CDR3 protein from the 5' RACE reads, leaving out DNA. The table lists about 160,000 distinct CDR3 sequences. The CDR3 runs to 15 residues. Germline loops: CDR1 DFQATT, CDR2 SNEGSKA (reference sequence). This clonotype was obtained from a man between 18 and 69 years old in good health. Sequenced sample: blood T cells: a sorted CD56 or NKG2C T cell subset, CD4+ or CD8+ T cells, or bulk PBMC T cells (not recorded which). V gene TRBV20-1 combines with J gene TRBJ2-3; TCRdb indicates TRBD1, and absent DNA this call remains unverified. Here the CDR3 reads CSARDILAGADTQYF.